These 27 T cell receptor beta chains were all obtained from the same sample, sequenced in a study of cytomegalovirus exposure and HLA in healthy donors listed by TCRdb under 2017. Library method: the immunoSEQ multiplex PCR assay. For the multiplex PCR, a mixture combining 60 forward primers for TCR Vbeta segments and 13 reverse primers for TCR Jbeta segments was used. TCRdb mirrors the immuneACCESS table, restricted to in-frame sequences. Some clones are absent from its copies; in checked studies, under half trace to an unresolved V gene, and the reason for the others is unknown. The sample contains some 110,000 clones, more than 70% of them found a single time. More than 15% of the sample rests with the top ten. The sequenced material came from PBMCs. All receptors derive from a man in his fifties in good health and CMV-seropositive.

V usage is TRBV4-1 and J usage is TRBJ2-3; perhaps TRBD1 as D (5 bases). Germline-derived CDR1 and CDR2 are MGHRA and YSYEKL. V lost 0 bases and J 0 bases, leaving 19 bases between the germline ends. The CDR3 is 19 amino acids. This CDR3 is CASSQDRWGTGPSTDTQYF. The DNA for the CDR3 is TGCGCCAGCAGCCAAGATAGGTGGGGCACAGGCCCTAGCACAGATACGCAGTATTTT.

The J gene is TRBJ2-1, the V gene TRBV6-6, with TRBD2 identical over 9 bases. Germline loops: CDR1 MNHNY, CDR2 SVGAGI (reference sequence). V lost 3 bases to trimming and J lost 6 bases; unmatched junction nucleotides: 6. The CDR3 consists of 15 residues. CDR3 region: CASSYASGTGNEQFF. Here the CDR3 DNA reads TGTGCCAGCAGTTATGCTAGCGGGACGGGCAATGAGCAGTTCTTC.

The chain has TRBV5-4 and TRBJ2-3; 13 bases are shared with TRBD2. V was pared by 3 bases and J by 5 bases, with 6 bases of the junction left unmatched. The CDR3 runs 16 residues. The germline gives CDR1 SGHNT, CDR2 YYREEE (reference sequence). CDR3 sequence reads: CASSSRLAGGIDTQYF. CDR3 bases: TGTGCCAGCAGCTCAAGACTAGCGGGGGGTATAGATACGCAGTATTTT.

This clone occurred a few times. The junction differs from germline at one of its ends, possibly a read error. The rearrangement links TRBV7-9 to TRBJ1-1, with unresolved D. CDR1 is SEHNR, CDR2 FQNEAQ, per germline (reference sequence). The CDR3 spans 12 residues. DNA for the CDR3: TGTTCCAGCAGCTTAGGCGGCACTGAAGCTTTCTTT. This codes for CSSSLGGTEAFF.

V is TRBV9 and J is TRBJ1-3; weak D call: TRBD1 (6 bases). This CDR3 region has 14 residues. V was clipped by 3 bases and J by 4 bases, with 11 bases between them. Germline CDR1 and CDR2: SGDLS and YYNGEE. DNA of the CDR3: TGTGCCAGCAGCGACAGGGTGGGGGGAAACACCATATATTTT. Translated: CASSDRVGGNTIYF. Together with reference TRBV9 and TRBJ1-3, the CDR3 gives the full variable domain: DSGVTQTPKHLITATGQRVTLRCSPRSGDLSVYWYQQSLDQGLQFLIQYYNGEERAKGNILERFSAQQFPDLHSELNLSSLELGDSALYFCASSDRVGGNTIYFGEGSWLTVV.

The V and J genes are TRBV4-2 and TRBJ2-7, with a weak D call TRBD1 (6 bases). The CDR3 has 14 amino acids. The germline gives CDR1 LGHNA, CDR2 YNFKEQ. V lost 1 base and J 0 bases, leaving 7 bases between the germline ends. CDR3 coding DNA: TGTGCCAGCAGCCAAGGGACAGCCTCCTACGAGCAGTACTTC. Translating it yields CASSQGTASYEQYF.

This clone was seen only a few times. The gene calls are TRBV28 and TRBJ2-5; perhaps TRBD1 as D (8 bases). This CDR3 region has 17 residues. Germline-derived CDR1 and CDR2 are MDHEN and SYDVKM. V was clipped by 5 bases and J by 5 bases, with 24 bases between them. CDR3 protein: CASSMVGQGLGGETQYF. In DNA form, the CDR3 reads TGTGCCAGCAGTATGGTCGGACAGGGCCTGGGGGGGGAGACCCAGTACTTC.

This rearrangement joins TRBV11-2 to TRBJ2-1, with a weak D call TRBD1 (6 bases). V was cut by 0 bases and J by 2 bases, with 8 bases left in between. Germline CDR1 reads SGHAT; CDR2 reads FQNNGV. There are 15 residues in the CDR3. The DNA of the CDR3 is TGTGCCAGCAGCTTAGAGGCAGGGGCCTACAATGAGCAGTTCTTC. Its protein is CASSLEAGAYNEQFF. Full variable domain (missing parts from reference TRBV11-2 and TRBJ2-1): EAGVAQSPRYKIIEKRQSVAFWCNPISGHATLYWYQQILGQGPKLLIQFQNNGVVDDSQLPKDRFSAERLKGVDSTLKIQPAKLEDSAVYLCASSLEAGAYNEQFFGPGTRLTVL.

This clone was counted a few times. The chain combines TRBV29-1 with TRBJ1-3; 8 positions match TRBD1. Germline V CDR1 and CDR2: SQVTM, ANQGSEA. This CDR3 comprises 14 residues. Trimming cost V 8 bases and J 0 bases; bases outside gene matches: 6. The CDR3 loop is CSIGTGNSGNTIYF. As DNA, the CDR3 is TGCAGCATAGGGACAGGAAACTCTGGAAACACCATATATTTT.

This chain links TRBV5-6 with TRBJ1-5; weak D call: TRBD1 (6 bases). The length of the CDR3 is 14 residues. The V end lost 2 bases, the J end lost 4 bases, and 10 bases lay between the germline ends. Germline V lookup: CDR1 SGHDT, CDR2 YYEEEE. CDR3 loop: CASSLLDRNQPQHF. CDR3 sequence (DNA): TGTGCCAGCAGCTTACTGGACAGAAATCAGCCCCAGCATTTT.

This sequence joins TRBV7-9 and TRBJ1-1; D is unclear. CDR3 size: 12 residues. Germline V lookup: CDR1 SEHNR, CDR2 FQNEAQ (reference sequence). V gave up 1 base and J gave up 9 bases, with 9 bases separating them. The CDR3 DNA sequence: TGTGCCAGCAGCTTAGGAACAGAGAAAGCTTTCTTT. Its translation: CASSLGTEKAFF.

This clone has only a few counts. The J gene is TRBJ2-3, the V gene TRBV6-4; TRBD1 matches 8 bases. Trimming at V came to 3 bases and at J to 4 bases, leaving 3 bases not matched to a gene. This CDR3 has 14 residues. Germline loops: CDR1 MRHNA, CDR2 SNTAGT. The CDR3 DNA sequence: TGTGCCAGCAGTGAGACAGGGGAGGCAGATACGCAGTATTTT. This translates into CASSETGEADTQYF.

This rearrangement joins TRBV21-1 to TRBJ2-5; no DNA check was done on the table's D call, TRBD2. TRBV21-1 is classified as a pseudogene. This CDR3 has 17 residues. The CDR3 DNA reads as TGTGCCAGCAGCAAACGACTAGCGGGAGTCGGGCAAGAGACCCAGTACTTC. Its translation is CASSKRLAGVGQETQYF.

The chain combines TRBV9 with TRBJ1-6, with 8 bases fitting TRBD1. The V segment lost 4 bases and the J segment 1 base; nucleotides outside the gene matches: 4. The germline V gene has CDR1 SGDLS and CDR2 YYNGEE. There are 16 residues in the CDR3. This CDR3 is CASSSQGASYNSPLHF. CDR3 DNA: TGTGCCAGCAGCTCCCAGGGGGCGTCCTATAATTCACCCCTCCACTTT.

The chain uses TRBV7-9 and TRBJ2-7; possibly TRBD1 for D (5 bases). The germline CDR1 and CDR2 sequences are SEHNR and FQNEAQ (reference sequence). This CDR3 region has 15 residues. Trimming removed 4 bases from V and 2 bases from J, with 15 bases in between. The CDR3 sequence is CASSSSNRITYEQYF. CDR3 DNA: TGTGCCAGCAGCTCCTCAAACAGGATTACCTACGAGCAGTACTTC.

The chain uses TRBV11-1 and TRBJ2-2, with 10 bases that match TRBD1. CDR1 SGHAT and CDR2 FQDESV come from the germline V gene (reference sequence). V lost 1 base to trimming and J lost 7 bases; unmatched junction nucleotides: 3. This CDR3 is 15 amino acids long. CDR3 in amino acids: CASSLVGQGIGELFF. The DNA for the CDR3 is TGTGCCAGCAGCTTAGTGGGACAGGGGATCGGGGAGCTGTTTTTT.

The chain carries TRBV19 and TRBJ2-1; the match to TRBD1 covers 9 bases. The CDR3 spans 17 residues. Trimming cost V 0 bases and J 8 bases; bases outside gene matches: 11. Germline lookup yields CDR1 LNHDA and CDR2 SQIVND (reference sequence). CDR3 protein: CASSIDLETGGSHEQFF. Written as DNA, the CDR3 is TGTGCCAGTAGTATAGATCTCGAGACAGGGGGTTCCCATGAGCAGTTCTTC.

V usage is TRBV19 and J usage is TRBJ1-2; a possible D gene is TRBD1 (6 bases). Germline CDR1 reads LNHDA; CDR2 reads SQIVND (reference sequence). Trimming removed 0 bases from V and 2 bases from J, with 10 bases in between. The CDR3 extends over 15 amino acids. The CDR3 protein is CASSIDGQRNYGYTF. In nucleotides, the CDR3 is TGTGCCAGTAGTATAGATGGACAGCGGAACTATGGCTACACCTTC. The variable domain in full, completed from reference TRBV19 and TRBJ1-2, reads DGGITQSPKYLFRKEGQNVTLSCEQNLNHDAMYWYRQDPGQGLRLIYYSQIVNDFQKGDIAEGYSVSREKKESFPLTVTSAQKNPTAFYLCASSIDGQRNYGYTFGSGTRLTVV.

V gene TRBV7-9 combines with J gene TRBJ1-1; D gene unclear. Trimming left V 2 bases short and J 5 bases short, with 12 bases between. The length of the CDR3 is 14 residues. Germline assignment: CDR1 SEHNR and CDR2 FQNEAQ (reference sequence). CDR3 in amino acids: CASSLLQTGTEAFF. Here the CDR3 DNA reads TGTGCCAGCAGCTTATTACAGACGGGGACTGAAGCTTTCTTT.

The V and J genes are TRBV18 and TRBJ2-3; unclear D gene. Germline V gene data show CDR1 as KGHSH and CDR2 as LQKENI. V gave up 3 bases and J gave up 0 bases, with 10 bases separating them. The CDR3 is 15 amino acids. The CDR3 spells CASSPPEFSTDTQYF. DNA of the CDR3: TGTGCCAGCTCACCTCCCGAGTTTAGCACAGATACGCAGTATTTT.

The J gene is TRBJ1-1, the V gene TRBV7-2; D unclear. In germline, CDR1 is SGHTA, CDR2 FQGNSA. The CDR3 is made up of 17 amino acids. Trimming took off 4 bases at V and 0 bases at J, with 18 bases between the two ends. The CDR3 region is CASSSTGVALMNTEAFF. CDR3 DNA sequence: TGTGCCAGCAGCTCCACGGGTGTCGCCCTTATGAACACTGAAGCTTTCTTT.

The chain has TRBV18 and TRBJ1-5, with D hard to call. V lost 2 bases, J lost 2 bases, and 16 bases lay in between. The length of the CDR3 is 17 residues. Germline V gene sequence: CDR1 KGHSH, CDR2 LQKENI. CDR3 DNA sequence: TGTGCCAGCTCACCAAGATCGGCTAGTGGAGGCAATCAGCCCCAGCATTTT. Its protein product is CASSPRSASGGNQPQHF.

The genes are TRBV5-5 and TRBJ2-7; 9 bases are a match to TRBD2. Germline V lookup: CDR1 SGHKS, CDR2 YYEKEE (reference sequence). This CDR3 has 16 residues. J was trimmed by 4 bases and V by 3 bases; bases with no gene match: 11. The CDR3 DNA sequence: TGTGCCAGCAGCTCGCAGGGGGGGAGCGGGGGGTACGAGCAGTACTTC. It yields the protein CASSSQGGSGGYEQYF.

The chain carries TRBV19 and TRBJ2-2; 9 nucleotides line up with TRBD1. The V and J ends lost 6 bases and 4 bases, in that order; junction bases with no gene match: 9. The CDR3 runs 16 residues. CDR1 and CDR2 (germline): LNHDA, SQIVND (reference sequence). The CDR3: CASSDRTGVATGELFF. CDR3 DNA: TGTGCCAGTAGCGACAGGACAGGGGTGGCCACCGGGGAGCTGTTTTTT.

This CDR3 reads CASSQIGTGAFGYTF. DNA for the CDR3: TGTGCCAGCAGTCAGATCGGGACAGGGGCCTTTGGCTACACCTTC. The J gene is TRBJ1-2, the V gene TRBV6-6; 10 bases line up with TRBD1. V dropped 5 bases and J dropped 7; count of bases not matched to a gene: 10. The germline V gene has CDR1 MNHNY and CDR2 SVGAGI (reference sequence). This CDR3 has 15 residues.

For the CDR3, the DNA is TGTGCCAGCAGCCAGGGGACGGCGGCTTACGAGCAGTACTTC. It translates to CASSQGTAAYEQYF. J is TRBJ2-7 and V is TRBV7-8; tentatively, D is TRBD1 (6 bases). V was shortened by 5 bases and J by 4 bases, with 15 bases between the two germline ends. The CDR3 has 14 residues. Germline V gene lookup returns CDR1 SGHVS and CDR2 FQNEAQ.

The chain is built from TRBV27 and TRBJ2-7, with 7 positions matching TRBD2. This CDR3 spans 20 amino acids. Trimming removed 4 bases from V and 2 bases from J; junction bases left unmatched: 23. Germline loops: CDR1 MNHEY, CDR2 SMNVEV (reference sequence). CDR3 sequence reads: CASSSGRGGARSDKPYEQYF. In DNA form, the CDR3 reads TGTGCCAGCAGTTCCGGACGGGGAGGGGCTCGATCGGATAAACCCTACGAGCAGTACTTC.